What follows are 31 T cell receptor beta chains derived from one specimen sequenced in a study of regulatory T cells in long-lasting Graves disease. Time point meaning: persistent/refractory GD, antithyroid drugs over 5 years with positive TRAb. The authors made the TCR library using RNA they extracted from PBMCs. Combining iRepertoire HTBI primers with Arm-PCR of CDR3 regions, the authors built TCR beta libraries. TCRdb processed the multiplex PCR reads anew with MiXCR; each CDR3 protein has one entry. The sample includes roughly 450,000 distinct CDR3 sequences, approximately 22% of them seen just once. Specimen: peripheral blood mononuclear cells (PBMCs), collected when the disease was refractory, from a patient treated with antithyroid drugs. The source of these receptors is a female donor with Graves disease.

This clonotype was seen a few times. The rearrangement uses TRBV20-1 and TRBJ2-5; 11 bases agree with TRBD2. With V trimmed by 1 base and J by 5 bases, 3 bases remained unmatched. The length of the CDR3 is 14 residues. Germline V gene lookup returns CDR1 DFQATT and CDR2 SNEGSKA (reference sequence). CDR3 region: CSARVAGGPETQYF. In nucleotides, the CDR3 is TGCAGTGCTAGAGTAGCGGGGGGGCCTGAGACCCAGTACTTC.

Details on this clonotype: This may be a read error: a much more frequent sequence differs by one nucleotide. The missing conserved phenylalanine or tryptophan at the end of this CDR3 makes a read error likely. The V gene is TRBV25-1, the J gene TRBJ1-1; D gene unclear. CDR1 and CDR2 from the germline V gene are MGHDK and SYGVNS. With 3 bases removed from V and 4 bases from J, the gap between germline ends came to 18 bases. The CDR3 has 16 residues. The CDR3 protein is CASSDPRTGVSTEAFS. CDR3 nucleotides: TGTGCCAGCAGTGACCCCCGGACGGGAGTGAGCACTGAAGCTTTCTCT.

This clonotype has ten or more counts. CDR3 amino acids: CASSLGSGSYEQYF. The DNA for the CDR3 is TGTGCCAGCAGCTTAGGCTCAGGTAGCTACGAGCAGTACTTC. The genes are TRBV7-2 and TRBJ2-7; D call uncertain. This CDR3 region has 14 residues. Trimming shortened V by 1 base and J by 3 bases, and 10 bases separated the two germline ends. Germline V CDR1 and CDR2: SGHTA, FQGNSA.

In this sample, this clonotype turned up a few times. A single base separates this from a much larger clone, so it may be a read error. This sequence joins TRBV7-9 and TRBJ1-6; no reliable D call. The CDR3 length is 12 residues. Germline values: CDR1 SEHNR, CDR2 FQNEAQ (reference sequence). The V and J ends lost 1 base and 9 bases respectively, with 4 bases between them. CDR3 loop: CASSLEISPLHF. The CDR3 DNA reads TGTGCCAGCAGCTTAGAGATTTCACCCCTCCACTTT.

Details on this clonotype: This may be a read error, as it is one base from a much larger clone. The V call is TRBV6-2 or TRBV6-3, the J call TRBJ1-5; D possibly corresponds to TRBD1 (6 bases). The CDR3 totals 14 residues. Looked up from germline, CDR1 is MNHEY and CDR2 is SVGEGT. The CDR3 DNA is TGTGTCAGCACCACAACTACAGGGAATCAGCCCCAGCATTTT. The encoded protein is CVSTTTTGNQPQHF.

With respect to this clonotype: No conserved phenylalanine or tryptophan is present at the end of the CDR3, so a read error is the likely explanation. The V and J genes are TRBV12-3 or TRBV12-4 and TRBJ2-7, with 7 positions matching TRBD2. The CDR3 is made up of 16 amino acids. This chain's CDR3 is CASGLGTSASSYEQYL. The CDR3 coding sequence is TGTGCCAGCGGTTTAGGCACTAGCGCGAGCTCCTACGAGCAGTACCTC.

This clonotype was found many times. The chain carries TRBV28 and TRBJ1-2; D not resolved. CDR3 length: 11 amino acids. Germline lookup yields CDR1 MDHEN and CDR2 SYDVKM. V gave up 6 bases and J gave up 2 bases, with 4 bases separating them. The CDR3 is CASRKNYGYTF. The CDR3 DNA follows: TGTGCCAGCAGGAAAAACTATGGCTACACCTTC.

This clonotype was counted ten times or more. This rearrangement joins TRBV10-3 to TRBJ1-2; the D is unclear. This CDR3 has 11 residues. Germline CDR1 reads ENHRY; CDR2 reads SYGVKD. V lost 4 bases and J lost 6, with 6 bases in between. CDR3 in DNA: TGTGCCATCAGTGGCGGGGATGGCTACACCTTC. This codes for CAISGGDGYTF.

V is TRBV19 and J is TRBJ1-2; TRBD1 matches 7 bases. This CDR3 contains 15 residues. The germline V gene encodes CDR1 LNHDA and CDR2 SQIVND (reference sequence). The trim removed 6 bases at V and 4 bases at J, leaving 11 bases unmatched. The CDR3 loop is CASRPNRGGGYGYTF. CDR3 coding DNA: TGTGCCAGTAGACCTAACAGGGGAGGTGGCTATGGCTACACCTTC.

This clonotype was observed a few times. CDR3 region: CASSSRSRGGGSHEQYF. The CDR3 coding sequence is TGTGCCAGCAGTTCTCGATCCCGTGGGGGCGGAAGCCACGAGCAGTACTTC. The genes are TRBV6-7 and TRBJ2-7, with D tentatively TRBD1 (6 bases). TRBV6-7 qualifies as an ORF whose function is uncertain. V was pared by 4 bases and J by 5 bases, with 24 bases between. The CDR3 runs 17 residues.

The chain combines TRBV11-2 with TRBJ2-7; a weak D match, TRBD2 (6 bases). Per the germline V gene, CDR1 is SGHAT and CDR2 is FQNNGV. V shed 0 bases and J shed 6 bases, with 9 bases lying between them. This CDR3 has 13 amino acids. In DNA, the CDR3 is TGTGCCAGCAGCTTAGAGACTAGGGCCGAGCAGTACTTC. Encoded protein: CASSLETRAEQYF.

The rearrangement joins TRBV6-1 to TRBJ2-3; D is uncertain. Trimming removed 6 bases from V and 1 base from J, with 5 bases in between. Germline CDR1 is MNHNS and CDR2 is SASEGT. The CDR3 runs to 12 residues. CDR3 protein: CASRPGTDTQYF. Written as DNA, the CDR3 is TGTGCCAGCAGACCTGGCACAGATACGCAGTATTTT.

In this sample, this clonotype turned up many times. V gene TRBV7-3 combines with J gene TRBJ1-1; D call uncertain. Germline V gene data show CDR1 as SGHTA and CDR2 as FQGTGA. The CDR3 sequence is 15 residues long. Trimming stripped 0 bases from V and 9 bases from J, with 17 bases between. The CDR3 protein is CASSLTGSSELKAFF. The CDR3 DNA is TGTGCCAGCAGCTTAACGGGGTCATCCGAACTTAAAGCTTTCTTT. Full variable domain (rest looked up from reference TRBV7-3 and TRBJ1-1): GAGVSQTPSNKVTEKGKYVELRCDPISGHTALYWYRQSLGQGPEFLIYFQGTGAADDSGLPNDRFFAVRPEGSVSTLKIQRTERGDSAVYLCASSLTGSSELKAFFGQGTRLTVV.

The CDR3 reads CASSSVRNSGANVLTF. The CDR3 DNA follows: TGTGCCAGCAGCTCCGTGCGTAACTCTGGGGCCAACGTCCTGACTTTC. The chain is built from TRBV2 and TRBJ2-6; D gene unclear. Trimming shortened V by 6 bases and J by 0 bases, and 12 bases separated the two germline ends. The CDR3 is 16 residues long. Germline V gives CDR1 SNHLY, CDR2 FYNNEI.

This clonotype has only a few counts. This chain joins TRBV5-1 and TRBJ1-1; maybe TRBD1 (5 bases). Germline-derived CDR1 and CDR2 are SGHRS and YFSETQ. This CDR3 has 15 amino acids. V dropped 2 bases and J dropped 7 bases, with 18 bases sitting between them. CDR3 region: CASSLIGAGGSEAFF. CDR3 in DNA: TGCGCCAGCAGCTTAATAGGGGCCGGGGGGAGTGAAGCTTTCTTT.

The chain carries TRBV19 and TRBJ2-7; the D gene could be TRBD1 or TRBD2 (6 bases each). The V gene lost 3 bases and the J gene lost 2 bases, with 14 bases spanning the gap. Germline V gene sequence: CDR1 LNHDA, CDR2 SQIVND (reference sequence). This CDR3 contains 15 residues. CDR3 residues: CASSIEPGGTYEQYF. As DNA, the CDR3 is TGTGCCAGTAGTATTGAGCCCGGGGGCACCTACGAGCAGTACTTC.

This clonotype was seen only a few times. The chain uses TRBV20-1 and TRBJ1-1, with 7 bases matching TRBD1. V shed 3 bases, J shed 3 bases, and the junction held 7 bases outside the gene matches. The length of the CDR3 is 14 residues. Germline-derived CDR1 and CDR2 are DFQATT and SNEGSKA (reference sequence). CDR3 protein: CSASRTGGYTEAFF. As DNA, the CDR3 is TGCAGTGCTAGCCGGACAGGAGGCTACACTGAAGCTTTCTTT.

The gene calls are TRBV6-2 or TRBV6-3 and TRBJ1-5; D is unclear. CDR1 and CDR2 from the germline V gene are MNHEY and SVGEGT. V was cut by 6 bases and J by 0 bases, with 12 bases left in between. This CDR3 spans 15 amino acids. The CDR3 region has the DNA TGTGCCAGCAGCCGAATATGGGGTAGCAATCAGCCCCAGCATTTT. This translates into CASSRIWGSNQPQHF.

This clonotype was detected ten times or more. The CDR3 sequence is CASMGTGGSYNSPLHF. Here the CDR3 DNA reads TGTGCCAGCATGGGGACAGGGGGTTCCTATAATTCACCCCTCCACTTT. This chain joins TRBV2 and TRBJ1-6; 11 nucleotides match TRBD1. The CDR3 runs to 16 residues. Losses at the gene ends were 7 bases for V and 1 base for J; bases not matched to a gene: 3. Per germline, CDR1 SNHLY and CDR2 FYNNEI. Full variable domain (remainder filled in from reference TRBV2 and TRBJ1-6): EPEVTQTPSHQVTQMGQEVILRCVPISNHLYFYWYRQILGQKVEFLVSFYNNEISEKSEIFDDQFSVERPDGSNFTLKIRSTKLEDSAMYFCASMGTGGSYNSPLHFGNGTRLTVT.

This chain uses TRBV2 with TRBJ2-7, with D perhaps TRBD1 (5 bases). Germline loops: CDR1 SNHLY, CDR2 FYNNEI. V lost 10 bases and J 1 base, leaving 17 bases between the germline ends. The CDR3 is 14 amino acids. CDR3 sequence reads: CATGQGALSYEQYF. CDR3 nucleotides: TGTGCCACCGGCCAAGGGGCTTTATCCTACGAGCAGTACTTC.

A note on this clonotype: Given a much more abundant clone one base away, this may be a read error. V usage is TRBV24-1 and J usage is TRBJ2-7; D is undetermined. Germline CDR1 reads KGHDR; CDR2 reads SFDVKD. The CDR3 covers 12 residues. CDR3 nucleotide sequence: TGTGTCACCAGTGCTGAAGGATACGAGCAGTACTTC. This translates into CVTSAEGYEQYF.

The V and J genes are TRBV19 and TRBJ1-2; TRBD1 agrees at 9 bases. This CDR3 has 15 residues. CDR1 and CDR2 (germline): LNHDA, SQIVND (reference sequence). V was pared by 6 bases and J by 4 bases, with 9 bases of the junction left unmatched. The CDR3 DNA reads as TGTGCCAGTAGCTTCGGGACAGGGCTACCCTATGGCTACACCTTC. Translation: CASSFGTGLPYGYTF.

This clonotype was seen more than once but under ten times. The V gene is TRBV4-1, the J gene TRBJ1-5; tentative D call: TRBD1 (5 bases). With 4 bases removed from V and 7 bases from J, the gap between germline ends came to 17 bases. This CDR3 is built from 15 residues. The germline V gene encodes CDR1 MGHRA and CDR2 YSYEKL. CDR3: CASSPTLRGGQPQHF. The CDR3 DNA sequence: TGCGCCAGCAGCCCGACCCTGAGGGGTGGGCAGCCCCAGCATTTT.

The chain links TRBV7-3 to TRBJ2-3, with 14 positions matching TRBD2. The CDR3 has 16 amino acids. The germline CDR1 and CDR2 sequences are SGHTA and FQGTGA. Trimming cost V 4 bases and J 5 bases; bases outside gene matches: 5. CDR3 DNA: TGTGCCAGCAGCTATGGACTAGCGGGGGGAGGAGATACGCAGTATTTT. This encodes CASSYGLAGGGDTQYF.

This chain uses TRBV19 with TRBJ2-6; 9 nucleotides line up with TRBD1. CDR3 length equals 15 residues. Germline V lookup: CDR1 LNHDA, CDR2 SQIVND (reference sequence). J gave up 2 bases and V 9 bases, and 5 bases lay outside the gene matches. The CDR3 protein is CASGTGWAGANVLTF. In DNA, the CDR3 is TGTGCCAGCGGGACAGGGTGGGCTGGGGCCAACGTCCTGACTTTC.

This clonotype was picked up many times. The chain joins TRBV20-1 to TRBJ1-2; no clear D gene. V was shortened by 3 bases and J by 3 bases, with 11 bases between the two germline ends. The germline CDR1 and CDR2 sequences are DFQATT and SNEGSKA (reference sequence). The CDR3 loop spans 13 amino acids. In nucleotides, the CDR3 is TGCAGTGCTAGGGACGTGAGGGACTATGGCTACACCTTC. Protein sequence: CSARDVRDYGYTF.

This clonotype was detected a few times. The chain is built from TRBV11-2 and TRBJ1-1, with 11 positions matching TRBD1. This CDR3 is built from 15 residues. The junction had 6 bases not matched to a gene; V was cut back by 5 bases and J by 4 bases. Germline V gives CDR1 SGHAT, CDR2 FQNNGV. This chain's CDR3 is CASSTGQGASTEAFF. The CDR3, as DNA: TGTGCCAGCAGCACCGGACAGGGGGCAAGCACTGAAGCTTTCTTT.

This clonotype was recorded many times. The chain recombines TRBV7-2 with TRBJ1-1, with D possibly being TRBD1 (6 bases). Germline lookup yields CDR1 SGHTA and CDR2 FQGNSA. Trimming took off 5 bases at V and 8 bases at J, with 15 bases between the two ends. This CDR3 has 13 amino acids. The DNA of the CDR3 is TGTGCCAGCAGCAATACAGGGCAGGCCGAAGCTTTCTTT. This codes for CASSNTGQAEAFF. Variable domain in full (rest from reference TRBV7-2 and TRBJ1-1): GAGVSQSPSNKVTEKGKDVELRCDPISGHTALYWYRQSLGQGLEFLIYFQGNSAPDKSGLPSDRFSAERTGGSVSTLTIQRTQQEDSAVYLCASSNTGQAEAFFGQGTRLTVV.

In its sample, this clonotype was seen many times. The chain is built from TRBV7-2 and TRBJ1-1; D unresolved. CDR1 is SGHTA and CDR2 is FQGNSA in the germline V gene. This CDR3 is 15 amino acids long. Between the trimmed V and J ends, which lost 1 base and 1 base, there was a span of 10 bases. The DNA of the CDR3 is TGTGCCAGCAGCTTAGACAGTTTTACGAACACTGAAGCTTTCTTT. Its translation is CASSLDSFTNTEAFF.

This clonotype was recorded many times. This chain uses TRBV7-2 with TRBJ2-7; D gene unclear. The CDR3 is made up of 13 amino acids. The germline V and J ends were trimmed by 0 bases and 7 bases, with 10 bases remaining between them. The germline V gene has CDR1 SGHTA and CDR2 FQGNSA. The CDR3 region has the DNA TGTGCCAGCAGCTTAGCCGGGCCGAGGGAGCAGTACTTC. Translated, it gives CASSLAGPREQYF.

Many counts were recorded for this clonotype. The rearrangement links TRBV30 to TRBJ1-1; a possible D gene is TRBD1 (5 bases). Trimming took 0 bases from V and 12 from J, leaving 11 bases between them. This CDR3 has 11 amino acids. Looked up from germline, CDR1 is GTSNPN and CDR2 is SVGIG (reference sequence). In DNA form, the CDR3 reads TGTGCCTGGAGTGTTTCAGGGAAAACTTTCTTT. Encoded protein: CAWSVSGKTFF. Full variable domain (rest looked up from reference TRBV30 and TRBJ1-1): SQTIHQWPATLVQPVGSPLSLECTVEGTSNPNLYWYRQAAGRGLQLLFYSVGIGQISSEVPQNLSASRPQDRQFILSSKKLLLSDSGFYLCAWSVSGKTFFGQGTRLTVV.